The sequence of this T cell receptor (beta chain) was determined in a study of blood T cell repertoires in COVID-19. Study-level background: Sources were T cells, B-cell-depleted T cells, or PBMCs; the material itself was cDNA or gDNA.

All exposed participants met a person with COVID-19 within 2 weeks before entering the study. The CDR3 contains 13 residues. Trimming removed 4 bases from V and 8 bases from J, with 12 bases in between. Germline V gene sequence: CDR1 SGHTA, CDR2 FQGNSA. Some clones are missing from TCRdb's copy, which holds only in-frame ones; the method was immunoSEQ multiplex PCR. The table lists 350,000 to 400,000 clones, approximately 93% of them singletons. This TCR derives from a woman between 40 and 55 years old who had been exposed to COVID-19. Specimen: PBMCs or T cells enriched from blood (not recorded which). The rearrangement joins TRBV7-2 to TRBJ1-5; D is undetermined. This chain's CDR3 is CASSSTRREPQHF. The CDR3 region has the DNA TGTGCCAGCAGCTCAACCAGGAGGGAGCCCCAGCATTTT.